This T cell receptor (beta chain) was sequenced for a study of a mutant IDH1 vaccine in newly diagnosed glioma. Produced via immunoSEQ multiplex PCR; TCRdb's table is partial and in-frame only. The sample lists roughly 84,000 clones, more than 65% occurring once. Time point indicated: baseline, week 1 (first vaccination visit). Described treatment: pre-vaccination baseline after standard-of-care therapy. Every donor had a new WHO grade 3 or 4 astrocytoma that was IDH1-mutant, with loss of nuclear ATRX. The TCR sequence derives from a man in his forties with glioma. Some clones in this sample may be carry-over from other donors' samples. Material: PBMCs, obtained from a glioma patient treated with radiotherapy, temozolomide or both.

The DNA for the CDR3 is TGCGCCAGCAGCCAAGAGGGAGTGGTTCAGCCCCAGCATTTT. This gives the protein CASSQEGVVQPQHF. The V call is TRBV4-1, the J call TRBJ1-5; the D is unclear. Germline CDR1 MGHRA, CDR2 YSYEKL. The length of the CDR3 is 14 residues. The germline V and J ends were trimmed by 0 bases and 6 bases, with 9 bases remaining between them.